The source of this T cell receptor (beta chain) is a study of identical twins. General study points: Zero-insertion findings could be partly confounded by invariant cells (MAIT and iNKT cells). Compared with models, monozygotic twins showed more out-of-frame TCR alpha sharing. Abundant cord blood beta clonotypes carried fewer insertions; memory repertoires showed none.

In TCRdb, the 5' RACE reads were re-called with MiXCR into one record per CDR3 protein. Among approximately 630,000 distinct CDR3 sequences listed, just over 7% were seen once. The CDR3 totals 16 residues. V lost 3 bases and J lost 4; bases outside the gene matches: 11. CDR1 SEHNR and CDR2 FQNEAQ come from the germline V gene (reference sequence). This clonotype was recorded at least ten times. As yet, its antigen is unknown. These same records also appear under a second study, on yellow fever vaccine responses in identical twins.

The rearrangement uses TRBV7-9 and TRBJ1-2, with 7 bases fitting TRBD1. The TCR comes from a young woman in good health. Material for sequencing was PBMCs. The CDR3 coding sequence is TGTGCCAGCAGCTTGTCCAACAGGGGCTCGCTCTATGGCTACACCTTC. As protein: CASSLSNRGSLYGYTF.